Listed below are T cell receptor beta chains from one sample, sequenced in a study of blood T cells in healthy people across ages. MiXCR, applied by TCRdb to the 5' RACE reads, yields one record per CDR3 protein. The profile shows 700,000 or so distinct CDR3 sequences, over 40% of them singletons. The sequenced sample was blood. The origin of the receptors is a man older than 75 in good health. Each CDR3 is given with its conserved first and last residue. A D gene is named only where the DNA matches it firmly. Rows give clone size only sometimes, using once, few, many, or a class for an expanded clone.

clone size,J gene,D gene,CDR3 length,V gene,CDR3 DNA,CDR3 protein
many,TRBJ1-1,-,14,TRBV7-2,TGTGCCAGTAAACTCAGGACGGCGAACACTGAAGCTTTCTTT,CASKLRTANTEAFF
-,TRBJ2-2,TRBD2,15,TRBV7-2,TGTGCCAGCAGACTTCGGGGGGGGAACACCGGGGAGCTGTTTTTT,CASRLRGGNTGELFF
-,TRBJ2-5,TRBD1,15,TRBV7-2,TGTGCCAGCAGTTCCGGGACAGGCGTTTACGTGACCCAGTACTTC,CASSSGTGVYVTQYF
-,TRBJ2-1,-,14,TRBV3-1,TGTGCCAGCAGCAAGATAGTCAGCAACAATGAGCAGTTCTTC,CASSKIVSNNEQFF
many,TRBJ1-6,TRBD1,15,TRBV28,TGTGCCAGCAGTTTAGCGGACAGGGGTAATTCACCCCTCCACTTT,CASSLADRGNSPLHF
-,TRBJ2-1,-,16,TRBV11-2,TGTGCCAGCAGCTTAGGACGGAGAAGCTCCTACAATGAGCAGTTCTTC,CASSLGRRSSYNEQFF
-,TRBJ1-2,-,11,TRBV28,TGTGTCACACGAAGTCAGTATGGCTACACCTTC,CVTRSQYGYTF
-,TRBJ2-3,-,14,TRBV7-2,TGTGCCAGCAGCCTCGGACTACCACCAGATACGCAGTATTTT,CASSLGLPPDTQYF
-,TRBJ2-1,-,16,TRBV7-2,TGTGCCAGCAGCGCGAACTTCGGGAGCTCCTACAATGAGCAGTTCTTC,CASSANFGSSYNEQFF
-,TRBJ2-1,-,17,TRBV13,TGTACCAGCAGCGATATTGGTGACGGGCGAACCTACAATGAGCAGTTCTTC,CTSSDIGDGRTYNEQFF
many,TRBJ2-5,TRBD1,18,TRBV5-1,TGCGCCAGCAGCTTGGTTCCGGGACAGATTAAGGTAGAGGAGACCCAGTACTTC,CASSLVPGQIKVEETQYF
-,TRBJ2-7,TRBD1,12,TRBV30,TGTGCCTGGAAGGCAGGGGGCTACGAGCAGTACTTC,CAWKAGGYEQYF
few,TRBJ2-6,TRBD1,18,TRBV15,TGTGCCACCAGCAGAGAGGGACAGTTGCCTTCTGGGGCCAACGTCCTGACTTTC,CATSREGQLPSGANVLTF
-,TRBJ2-7,-,13,TRBV13,TGTGCCAGCAGCTCGAGACCCCCCTACGAGCAGTACTTC,CASSSRPPYEQYF
-,TRBJ2-5,TRBD2,17,TRBV18,TGTGCCAGCTCACCACCTATACTAGCGGGGAGACAAGAGACCCAGTACTTC,CASSPPILAGRQETQYF
-,TRBJ2-7,TRBD2,15,TRBV20-1,TGCAGTGCTGGAGCAGACCTTAGGGTCAGCGGGGTGCAGTACTTC,CSAGADLRVSGVQYF
few,TRBJ2-7,TRBD1,14,TRBV28,TGTGCCAGCCGCGCCGGGACAGTTAACTACGAGCAGTACTTC,CASRAGTVNYEQYF
-,TRBJ2-3,TRBD2,15,TRBV15,TGTGCCACCAGCATCGGGTCGGGAGGAATAGATACGCAGTATTTT,CATSIGSGGIDTQYF
few,TRBJ2-7,TRBD1,19,TRBV7-3,TGTGCCAGCAGCCCCAGACAGGGGGCGATTGGCGGGAGAACCTACGAGCAGTACTTC,CASSPRQGAIGGRTYEQYF
few,TRBJ2-1,-,14,TRBV4-2,TGTGCCAGCAGCCAAGTTGGTAATTCCAATGAGCAGTTCTTC,CASSQVGNSNEQFF
few,TRBJ2-7,TRBD1,16,TRBV9,TGTGCCAGCAGCCTCGGAGGGACAGGGGTTATGGGTGAGCAGTACTTC,CASSLGGTGVMGEQYF
-,TRBJ1-6,-,17,TRBV3-1,TGTGCCAGCAGCCAAGAGTGGAGGACGGGGTCAGACTCACCCCTCCACTTT,CASSQEWRTGSDSPLHF
-,TRBJ2-7,TRBD2,14,TRBV28,TGTGTCAGCCATCGGGGGGTGGATCCCTACGAGCAGTACTTC,CVSHRGVDPYEQYF
many,TRBJ1-2,-,13,TRBV6-6,TGTGCCAGCAGTGACGGACCGGGCTATGGCTACACCTTC,CASSDGPGYGYTF
-,TRBJ2-1,-,15,TRBV6-4,TGTGCCAGCAGTGCACAGGGCATGTCCTACAATGAGCAGTTCTTC,CASSAQGMSYNEQFF
-,TRBJ2-1,TRBD2,15,TRBV7-9,TGTGCCAGCAGCAAAGGCGGCGGGGGAGAAGAGACCCAGTTCTTC,CASSKGGGGEETQFF
-,TRBJ1-5,-,15,TRBV4-3,TGCGCCAGCAGCCAAGGAGGAGGGTTCAATCAGCCCCAGCATTTT,CASSQGGGFNQPQHF
few,TRBJ2-7,-,14,TRBV5-5,TGTGCCAGCAGCCGGGACACCTACTCCTACGAGCAGTACTTC,CASSRDTYSYEQYF
-,TRBJ1-5,-,14,TRBV4-3,TGCGCCAGCAGCCCGGACAGTAACAATCAGCCCCAGCATTTT,CASSPDSNNQPQHF
few,TRBJ2-6,-,20,TRBV7-2,TGTGCCAGCAGCTTAGCTATTAGGGGGCCCCGGGAGCGTGGGGCCAACGTCCTGACTTTC,CASSLAIRGPRERGANVLTF
-,TRBJ2-3,-,15,TRBV28,TGTGCCAGCAGTGGGGGGATAGCGCGCGGGGATACGCAGTATTTT,CASSGGIARGDTQYF
once,TRBJ2-2,-,13,TRBV4-2,TGTGCCAGCAGCCAAGGGTCAACCCGGGAGCTGTTTTTT,CASSQGSTRELFF
-,TRBJ2-5,-,16,TRBV4-3,TGCGCCAGCAGCCAAGACCCTACGGGGGGCGGAGAGACCCAGTACTTC,CASSQDPTGGGETQYF
few,TRBJ2-5,TRBD2,15,TRBV25-1,TGTGCCAGCAAGGCGGTGCTAGCGGGCCAAGAGACCCAGTACTTC,CASKAVLAGQETQYF
-,TRBJ2-3,TRBD1,16,TRBV18,TGTGCCAGCTCACCACGGGACAGGGTCGGCACAGATACGCAGTATTTT,CASSPRDRVGTDTQYF
-,TRBJ2-5,-,15,TRBV12-1,TGTGCCAGCAGCTTTCCCCGGGATACTCAGGAGACCCAGTACTTC,CASSFPRDTQETQYF
-,TRBJ2-7,-,14,TRBV10-3,TGTGCCATCACCGGACTGGCGGGGGACAATGAGCAGTACTTC,CAITGLAGDNEQYF
-,TRBJ1-1,TRBD1,14,TRBV25-1,TGTGCCAGCAGTGGTACAGGGGAGAACACTGAAGCTTTCTTT,CASSGTGENTEAFF
-,TRBJ1-5,-,14,TRBV7-2,TGTGCCAGCAGCCAGCGAGGGGGGAATCAGCCCCAGCATTTT,CASSQRGGNQPQHF
few,TRBJ1-5,TRBD1,14,TRBV6-6,TGTGCCAGCAGAACCGGGACAGTATATTTGCCCCAGCATTTT,CASRTGTVYLPQHF
few,TRBJ1-5,TRBD1,19,TRBV6-1,TGTGCCAGCAGTGAAGAGGAGACAGGGCTCGATAATAGCAATCAGCCCCAGCATTTT,CASSEEETGLDNSNQPQHF
few,TRBJ2-2,-,15,TRBV15,TGTGCCACCAGCAGAGATCGGTGGAACACCGGGGAGCTGTTTTTT,CATSRDRWNTGELFF
few,TRBJ2-2,TRBD1,14,TRBV29-1,TGCAGCACCAGGACAGGGGGGAACACCGGGGAGCTGTTTTTT,CSTRTGGNTGELFF
-,TRBJ2-1,-,18,TRBV3-1,TGTGCCAGCAGGGAAAGAAACGTTGATCGAGGCAGATACAATGAGCAGTTCTTC,CASRERNVDRGRYNEQFF
many,TRBJ2-7,-,12,TRBV28,TGTGCCAGCAGAAGCGGATCCTACGAGCAGTACTTC,CASRSGSYEQYF
-,TRBJ2-7,TRBD2,15,TRBV5-1,TGCGCCAGCAGCTTGGCCAGCGGGGCGGCCTACGAGCAGTACTTC,CASSLASGAAYEQYF
-,TRBJ2-3,-,13,TRBV20-1,TGCAGTGCCTTACACCGTCGCACAGATACGCAGTATTTT,CSALHRRTDTQYF
-,TRBJ2-3,-,14,TRBV29-1,TGCAACGTGACCCCCTCTGGCAGCACAGATACGCAGTATTTT,CNVTPSGSTDTQYF
-,TRBJ2-7,-,11,TRBV29-1,TGCAGCGTTAACACAGGGTACGAGCAGTACTTC,CSVNTGYEQYF
few,TRBJ2-7,-,14,TRBV5-6,TGTGCCAGCAGTTCCTCCGGACGTGCCTACGAGCAGTACTTC,CASSSSGRAYEQYF
few,TRBJ2-3,TRBD2,15,TRBV20-1,TGCAGTGCTAACACCGGGACTAGCGCGGAAGATACGCAGTATTTT,CSANTGTSAEDTQYF
-,TRBJ2-3,-,12,TRBV3-1,TGTGCCAGCAGCCAATTGGACACCGCGCAGTATTTT,CASSQLDTAQYF
-,TRBJ2-5,-,14,TRBV7-6,TGTGCCAGCAGCCGAAGGAGATCCTGGGAGACCCAGTACTTC,CASSRRRSWETQYF
few,TRBJ2-1,-,16,TRBV15,TGTGCCACCAGCAGAAAACAGGGGACTTCTGGCAATGAGCAGTTCTTC,CATSRKQGTSGNEQFF
few,TRBJ2-1,-,14,TRBV12-3/TRBV12-4,TGTGCCAGCAGTTTAGCAGGGAGTGAGAATGAGCAGTTCTTC,CASSLAGSENEQFF
few,TRBJ2-5,TRBD1,15,TRBV28,TGTGCCAGCAGTTTCCAGACAGGGGGGAAAGAGACCCAGTACTTC,CASSFQTGGKETQYF
-,TRBJ2-5,-,14,TRBV5-6,TGTGCCAGCAGCACCCCCCGGGTCCAAGAGACCCAGTACTTC,CASSTPRVQETQYF
-,TRBJ2-1,-,13,TRBV29-1,TGCAGCGCCAGAGACGGATCGCGGGATGAGCAGTTCTTC,CSARDGSRDEQFF
-,TRBJ1-2,TRBD1,15,TRBV24-1,TGTGCCACCAGTGACCCCGGGACAGGGATCTATGGCTACACCTTC,CATSDPGTGIYGYTF
-,TRBJ2-5,-,15,TRBV3-1,TGTGCCAGCAGACTTACAGGGTTCGTGGGAGAGACCCAGTACTTC,CASRLTGFVGETQYF